These 23 T cell receptor beta chains came from one sample sequenced in a study of OX40 agonist ivuxolimab in advanced cancers. The table came from immunoSEQ multiplex PCR; TCRdb's copy has only in-frame clones and leaves some out. The sample yields 45,000 to 55,000 clones, approximately 85% seen once. This specimen consisted of CD4+ or CD8+ T cells sorted from blood, obtained in a trial of the OX40 agonist ivuxolimab. Receptor source: an adult with an advanced solid tumor such as melanoma, head and neck, liver or kidney cancer.

V and J are TRBV9 and TRBJ2-5; 8 bases match TRBD2. This CDR3 has 15 residues. The V gene's germline CDR1 is SGDLS and CDR2 YYNGEE. The trim removed 0 bases at V and 5 bases at J, leaving 6 bases unmatched. The CDR3 is CASSVGGGRDETQYF. CDR3 in DNA: TGTGCCAGCAGCGTAGGCGGGGGGAGGGACGAGACCCAGTACTTC. Full variable domain (remainder filled in from reference TRBV9 and TRBJ2-5): DSGVTQTPKHLITATGQRVTLRCSPRSGDLSVYWYQQSLDQGLQFLIQYYNGEERAKGNILERFSAQQFPDLHSELNLSSLELGDSALYFCASSVGGGRDETQYFGPGTRLLVL.

This clone was picked up one time. The chain links TRBV18 to TRBJ2-7; D possibly matches TRBD1 or TRBD2 (6 bases each). Germline assignment: CDR1 KGHSH and CDR2 LQKENI. The CDR3 is 16 residues long. V lost 0 bases and J lost 1, with 13 bases in between. CDR3 coding DNA: TGTGCCAGCTCACCACCGAATAGGGGGGCATCCTACGAGCAGTACTTC. It codes for CASSPPNRGASYEQYF.

This chain uses TRBV11-1 with TRBJ2-7; no reliable D call. Trimming took 5 bases from V and 3 from J, leaving 11 bases between them. Per the germline V gene, CDR1 is SGHAT and CDR2 is FQDESV (reference sequence). The CDR3 has 13 residues. CDR3 loop: CASSKDGSYEQYF. DNA for the CDR3: TGTGCCAGCAGCAAAGACGGAAGCTACGAGCAGTACTTC.

The chain links TRBV7-8 to TRBJ1-2; no firm D call. Germline V gene data show CDR1 as SGHVS and CDR2 as FQNEAQ. The CDR3 extends over 13 amino acids. Trimming stripped 5 bases from V and 4 bases from J, with 11 bases between. Here the CDR3 DNA reads TGTGCCAGCAGCGTACCCGGGGTCTATGGCTACACCTTC. Translated: CASSVPGVYGYTF.

The V gene is TRBV2, the J gene TRBJ2-1; D is possibly TRBD1 or TRBD2 (5 bases each). The germline CDR1 and CDR2 sequences are SNHLY and FYNNEI. V lost 6 bases and J lost 9, with 15 bases in between. The CDR3 is 13 amino acids. Here the CDR3 reads CASSSERDGEQFF. The CDR3 coding sequence is TGTGCCAGCAGCTCTGAACGGGACGGTGAGCAGTTCTTC. Variable domain in full (rest from reference TRBV2 and TRBJ2-1): EPEVTQTPSHQVTQMGQEVILRCVPISNHLYFYWYRQILGQKVEFLVSFYNNEISEKSEIFDDQFSVERPDGSNFTLKIRSTKLEDSAMYFCASSSERDGEQFFGPGTRLTVL.

The chain is built from TRBV7-3 and TRBJ2-2; TRBD2 might be the D (6 bases). The CDR3 contains 15 residues. Germline CDR1 is SGHTA and CDR2 is FQGTGA. V lost 2 bases and J 1 base, leaving 8 bases between the germline ends. This CDR3 reads CASSLFSGNTGELFF. The CDR3 bases are TGTGCCAGCAGCTTATTTAGCGGGAACACCGGGGAGCTGTTTTTT.

V usage is TRBV6-5 and J usage is TRBJ2-4; D may be TRBD2 (5 bases). Per the germline V gene, CDR1 is MNHEY and CDR2 is SVGAGI. The CDR3 extends over 13 amino acids. V was shortened by 10 bases and J by 6 bases, with 16 bases between the two germline ends. The DNA for the CDR3 is TGTGCCACGGCGCGGGCATTGGGAAACATTCAGTACTTC. Its translation: CATARALGNIQYF.

The CDR3 DNA sequence: TGTGCCAGCAGTATAACCGGGACTTTGGTTTCCGGGGAGCTGTTTTTT. Translating gives CASSITGTLVSGELFF. The chain recombines TRBV5-6 with TRBJ2-2, with a tentative D call TRBD2 (6 bases). The CDR3 sequence is 16 residues long. V was trimmed by 5 bases and J by 6 bases, leaving 20 bases between them. The germline V gene has CDR1 SGHDT and CDR2 YYEEEE. Together with reference TRBV5-6 and TRBJ2-2, the CDR3 gives the full variable domain: DAGVTQSPTHLIKTRGQQVTLRCSPKSGHDTVSWYQQALGQGPQFIFQYYEEEERQRGNFPDRFSGHQFPNYSSELNVNALLLGDSALYLCASSITGTLVSGELFFGEGSRLTVL.

The V gene is TRBV7-2, the J gene TRBJ2-1, with D unclear. V lost 0 bases and J 7 bases, leaving 10 bases between the germline ends. This CDR3 spans 14 amino acids. Germline-derived CDR1 and CDR2 are SGHTA and FQGNSA. The CDR3 region has the DNA TGTGCCAGCAGCTTAGCTAATTCGCGGAATGAGCAGTTCTTC. As protein: CASSLANSRNEQFF.

The gene calls are TRBV20-1 and TRBJ2-7; D remains unclear. V was clipped by 7 bases and J by 0 bases, with 7 bases between them. Germline CDR1 is DFQATT and CDR2 is SNEGSKA (reference sequence). The CDR3 is 11 residues long. The DNA for the CDR3 is TGCAGTGGGGTGGGCTCCTACGAGCAGTACTTC. Translating it yields CSGVGSYEQYF.

CDR3 nucleotide sequence: TGTGCCAGCAGCACCGGGACTCGGCAGTTCTTC. Encoded protein: CASSTGTRQFF. The chain carries TRBV7-9 and TRBJ2-1; possible D gene TRBD2, 6 bases. The germline V and J ends were trimmed by 5 bases and 12 bases, with 11 bases remaining between them. Germline CDR1 is SEHNR and CDR2 is FQNEAQ (reference sequence). The CDR3 runs 11 residues.

The chain employs TRBV6-1 and TRBJ1-3; D remains ambiguous. Germline CDR1 MNHNS, CDR2 SASEGT. The CDR3 totals 15 residues. Trimming pared 2 bases from V and 4 bases from J, leaving 12 bases between. The CDR3 coding sequence is TGTGCCAGCAGTGAAATATACGTGACGGGAAACACCATATATTTT. Translating it yields CASSEIYVTGNTIYF.

The chain links TRBV19 to TRBJ2-5; no clear D gene. The J call is uncertain, as TRBJ2-7 better fits the DNA end. This CDR3 has 14 residues. Germline V lookup: CDR1 LNHDA, CDR2 SQIVND (reference sequence). In DNA form, the CDR3 reads TGTGCCAGTAGTAGCCTGGGCGGACCCTACGAGCAGTACTTC. It is translated as CASSSLGGPYEQYF.

This clone has only a few counts. V gene TRBV28 combines with J gene TRBJ2-6, with 11 nucleotides matching TRBD2. V gave up 6 bases and J gave up 2 bases; unmatched junction bases: 3. Germline CDR1 MDHEN, CDR2 SYDVKM. This CDR3 spans 16 amino acids. CDR3 bases: TGTGCCAGCAGAATAGCGGGAGGGCCTGGGGCCAACGTCCTGACTTTC. Amino acids: CASRIAGGPGANVLTF.

The rearrangement links TRBV6-5 to TRBJ1-6, with 7 bases aligning to TRBD1. The CDR3 runs to 13 residues. Looked up from germline, CDR1 is MNHEY and CDR2 is SVGAGI. V trimming: 7 bases; J trimming: 11 bases; junction bases outside the gene matches: 8. Written as DNA, the CDR3 is TGTGCCAGCACCGACAGGGTTGAGGCACCCCTCCACTTT. This codes for CASTDRVEAPLHF.

This clone was picked up one time. V usage is TRBV30 and J usage is TRBJ2-2, with TRBD2 identical over 9 bases. Unmatched junction bases numbered 8, after V lost 2 bases and J lost 7 bases. The germline V gene has CDR1 GTSNPN and CDR2 SVGIG (reference sequence). The CDR3 has 15 residues. The CDR3 nucleotides read TGTGCCTGGAGTTCGGGTAGCGGGAGAAACGGGGAGCTGTTTTTT. Translated, it gives CAWSSGSGRNGELFF. The complete variable domain, with remaining parts taken from reference TRBV30 and TRBJ2-2, reads SQTIHQWPATLVQPVGSPLSLECTVEGTSNPNLYWYRQAAGRGLQLLFYSVGIGQISSEVPQNLSASRPQDRQFILSSKKLLLSDSGFYLCAWSSGSGRNGELFFGEGSRLTVL.

The chain has TRBV5-1 and TRBJ2-3; D is uncertain. Germline loops: CDR1 SGHRS, CDR2 YFSETQ. This CDR3 spans 14 amino acids. Between the trimmed V and J ends, which lost 2 bases and 4 bases, there was a span of 11 bases. The DNA for the CDR3 is TGCGCCAGCAGCTTCATGGCAGGTCCAGATACGCAGTATTTT. Amino acids: CASSFMAGPDTQYF.

The V and J genes are TRBV11-2 and TRBJ2-4; unclear D gene. CDR1 is SGHAT, CDR2 FQNNGV, per germline. The CDR3 is made up of 13 amino acids. V lost 4 bases, J lost 4 bases, and 8 bases lay in between. The chain's CDR3 is CASSSSKKNIQYF. The CDR3 DNA sequence: TGTGCCAGCAGCTCCTCGAAGAAAAACATTCAGTACTTC.

The sample holds a few counts of this clone. The V and J genes are TRBV28 and TRBJ1-2; 8 nucleotides agree with TRBD1. The CDR3 is 15 amino acids. Germline CDR1 is MDHEN and CDR2 is SYDVKM. V was pared by 6 bases and J by 4 bases, with 10 bases of the junction left unmatched. In DNA form, the CDR3 reads TGTGCCAGCAGCCTCCTCGGGACAGGCCTCTATGGCTACACCTTC. It is translated as CASSLLGTGLYGYTF.

This sequence joins TRBV6-5 and TRBJ1-2; D is perhaps TRBD1 (6 bases). V was cut by 5 bases and J by 7 bases, with 14 bases left in between. This CDR3 comprises 13 residues. Germline assignment: CDR1 MNHEY and CDR2 SVGAGI. CDR3 DNA: TGTGCCAGCAGTGTTAACAGGGAGAGTGGCTACACCTTC. Protein product: CASSVNRESGYTF.

This clone showed up just once. J is TRBJ1-1 and V is TRBV29-1, with 7 bases identical to TRBD1. Germline trimming cut 5 bases from V and 0 bases from J; bases unmatched to any gene: 6. From germline, CDR1 is SQVTM and CDR2 ANQGSEA. CDR3 length: 14 residues. In DNA form, the CDR3 reads TGCAGCGTTCTCCGGGACAGCCTGAACACTGAAGCTTTCTTT. Translating gives CSVLRDSLNTEAFF.

The V call is TRBV19, the J call TRBJ1-5, with D possibly TRBD1 on 5 matching bases. Trimming took 5 bases from V and 6 from J, leaving 14 bases between them. CDR3 length: 14 residues. Germline V CDR1 and CDR2: LNHDA, SQIVND (reference sequence). The DNA for the CDR3 is TGTGCCAGTAGTCTACGGAGGGGAGGTCAGCCCCAGCATTTT. This encodes CASSLRRGGQPQHF.

This chain links TRBV19 with TRBJ1-1; 8 nucleotides align to TRBD1. V dropped 6 bases and J dropped 1; count of bases not matched to a gene: 4. Germline V lookup: CDR1 LNHDA, CDR2 SQIVND (reference sequence). The CDR3 has 14 amino acids. CDR3 residues: CASRSTGGNTEAFF. CDR3 coding DNA: TGTGCCAGTAGATCTACAGGGGGGAACACTGAAGCTTTCTTT.